In its sample, the clone carrying this TCR beta chain was seen once. This entry comes from a study of cytotoxic CD8 clonotypes in ibrutinib-treated CLL. As for the study in general: Of a cohort that held about 12 relapsed/refractory and 15 treatment-naive patients, 17 were IGHV unmutated.

Sequencing was designed to attain a depth spanning 1 in 200,000 to 1 in 1 million T cells. The protocol was immunoSEQ multiplex PCR, while the TCRdb copy is restricted to in-frame clones and leaves out a portion. The sample has tens of thousands of clones, approximately 69% seen once; the top ten hold approximately 30%. V trimming: 4 bases; J trimming: 3 bases; junction bases outside the gene matches: 2. Germline assignment: CDR1 MGHDK and CDR2 SYGVNS. This CDR3 spans 14 amino acids. This clonotype was obtained from a human donor with chronic lymphocytic leukemia. The sample in question was PBMCs, obtained before ibrutinib treatment. This chain joins TRBV25-1 and TRBJ2-1, with 8 bases fitting TRBD2. The DNA of the CDR3 is TGTGCCAGCAGTGCGGGACTAGACTACAATGAGCAGTTCTTC. This codes for CASSAGLDYNEQFF.